This T cell receptor beta chain was captured in a study of blood T cells in healthy people across ages. This clonotype was picked up many times. Its specificity is unknown. General observations from the study: Without sorted subsets, naive and antigen-experienced compartments could not be conclusively compared. A roughly linear fall in TCR beta diversity per million T cells was seen with increasing age.

A second roughly 7 to 12 cycle PCR used barcoded and J-beta primers. TCRdb fed the 5' RACE reads into MiXCR, producing one record per CDR3 protein. The sample contains 650,000 to 1,000,000 distinct CDR3 sequences, roughly 35% of which appear only once. The sample was blood. This sequence originates from a man aged 18 to 30 in good health.

The CDR3 protein is CASSLGRKESFYEQYF. The DNA for the CDR3 is TGCGCCAGCAGCTTGGGACGGAAAGAGTCCTTCTACGAGCAGTACTTC. This chain links TRBV5-1 with TRBJ2-7, with D unclear. CDR1 is SGHRS, CDR2 YFSETQ, per germline. V shed 0 bases and J shed 3 bases, with 16 bases lying between them. This CDR3 is built from 16 residues. Full variable domain (remainder filled in from reference TRBV5-1 and TRBJ2-7): KAGVTQTPRYLIKTRGQQVTLSCSPISGHRSVSWYQQTPGQGLQFLFEYFSETQRNKGNFPGRFSGRQFSNSRSEMNVSTLELGDSALYLCASSLGRKESFYEQYFGPGTRLTVT.